The following is a T cell receptor beta chain sequence with its context. As originally analysed: Amplification with reference gene primers provided the estimates of nucleated cell counts. Some clones are missing from TCRdb's copy, which holds only in-frame ones; the method was immunoSEQ multiplex PCR. V and J calls and clone size are those listed in that table; D and trimming were worked out from the DNA. This table has under 200,000 clones, 87% appearing once. There are 17 residues in the CDR3. Germline V gene lookup returns CDR1 SGDLS and CDR2 YYNGEE. Trimming cost V 3 bases and J 4 bases; bases outside gene matches: 12. This entry is derived from a study of blood T cell repertoires in COVID-19. On the study more broadly: In each case, the material was cDNA or gDNA derived from T cells, B-cell-depleted T cells, or PBMCs.

This chain joins TRBV9 and TRBJ2-1, with 8 bases that match TRBD2. The material sequenced was peripheral blood. This sequence was found in a man between 60 and 70 years old with active or convalescent COVID-19. Here the CDR3 DNA reads TGTGCCAGCAGCGCCCGACCGGGGACTAGTACATACAATGAGCAGTTCTTC. Translating gives CASSARPGTSTYNEQFF.